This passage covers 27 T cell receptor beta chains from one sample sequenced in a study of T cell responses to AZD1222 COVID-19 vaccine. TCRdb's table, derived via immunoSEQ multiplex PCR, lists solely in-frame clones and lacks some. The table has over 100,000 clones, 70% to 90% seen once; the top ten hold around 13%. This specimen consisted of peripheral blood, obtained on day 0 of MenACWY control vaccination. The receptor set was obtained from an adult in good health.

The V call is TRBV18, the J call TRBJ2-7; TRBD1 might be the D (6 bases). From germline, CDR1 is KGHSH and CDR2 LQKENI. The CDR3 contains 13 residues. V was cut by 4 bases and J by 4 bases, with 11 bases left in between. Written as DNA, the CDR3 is TGTGCCAGCTCACAACAGGGCCGGTACGAGCAGTACTTC. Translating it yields CASSQQGRYEQYF.

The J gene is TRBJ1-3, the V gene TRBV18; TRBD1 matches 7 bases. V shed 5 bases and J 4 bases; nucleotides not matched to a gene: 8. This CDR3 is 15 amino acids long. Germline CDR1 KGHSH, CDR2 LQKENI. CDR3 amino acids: CASSSSEGAGNTIYF. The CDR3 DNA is TGTGCCAGCTCATCGTCGGAGGGGGCCGGAAACACCATATATTTT.

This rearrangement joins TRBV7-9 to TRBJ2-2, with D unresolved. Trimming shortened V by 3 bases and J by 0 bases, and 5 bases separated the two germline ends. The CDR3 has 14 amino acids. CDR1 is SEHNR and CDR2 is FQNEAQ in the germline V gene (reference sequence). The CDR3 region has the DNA TGTGCCAGCAGCTTCTTAACGAACACCGGGGAGCTGTTTTTT. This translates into CASSFLTNTGELFF.

The CDR3 nucleotides are TGTGCCAGCAGCTTAGACGGGGACAGGGGTCGCGCTGGGGCCAACGTCCTGACTTTC. It specifies CASSLDGDRGRAGANVLTF. The V and J genes are TRBV11-3 and TRBJ2-6; 10 bases are a match to TRBD1. V lost 0 bases to trimming and J lost 2 bases; unmatched junction nucleotides: 7. Per germline, CDR1 SGHNT and CDR2 YENEEA. CDR3 length: 19 residues. The full variable domain, its missing parts supplied by reference TRBV11-3 and TRBJ2-6, is EAGVVQSPRYKIIEKKQPVAFWCNPISGHNTLYWYLQNLGQGPELLIRYENEEAVDDSQLPKDRFSAERLKGVDSTLKIQPAELGDSAVYLCASSLDGDRGRAGANVLTFGAGSRLTVL.

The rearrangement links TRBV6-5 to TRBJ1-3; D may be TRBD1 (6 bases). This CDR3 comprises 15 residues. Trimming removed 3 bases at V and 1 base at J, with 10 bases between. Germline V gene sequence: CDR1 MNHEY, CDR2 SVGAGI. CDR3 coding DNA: TGTGCCAGCAGTTATTTGGGGGCATCTGGAAACACCATATATTTT. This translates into CASSYLGASGNTIYF.

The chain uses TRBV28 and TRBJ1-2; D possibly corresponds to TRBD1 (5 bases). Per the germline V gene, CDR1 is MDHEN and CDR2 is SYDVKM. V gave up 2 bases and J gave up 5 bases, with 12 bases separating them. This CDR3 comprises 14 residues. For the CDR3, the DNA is TGTGCCAGCAGTTTAGAGGGACGGGAGTATGGCTACACCTTC. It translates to CASSLEGREYGYTF.

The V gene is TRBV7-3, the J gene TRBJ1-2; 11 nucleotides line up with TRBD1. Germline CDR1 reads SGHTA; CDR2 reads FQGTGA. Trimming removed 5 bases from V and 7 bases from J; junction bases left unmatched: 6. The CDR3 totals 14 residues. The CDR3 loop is CASSPAGQGVGYTF. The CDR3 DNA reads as TGTGCCAGCAGCCCGGCGGGACAGGGGGTTGGCTACACCTTC. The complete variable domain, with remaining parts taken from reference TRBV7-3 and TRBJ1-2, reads GAGVSQTPSNKVTEKGKYVELRCDPISGHTALYWYRQSLGQGPEFLIYFQGTGAADDSGLPNDRFFAVRPEGSVSTLKIQRTERGDSAVYLCASSPAGQGVGYTFGSGTRLTVV.

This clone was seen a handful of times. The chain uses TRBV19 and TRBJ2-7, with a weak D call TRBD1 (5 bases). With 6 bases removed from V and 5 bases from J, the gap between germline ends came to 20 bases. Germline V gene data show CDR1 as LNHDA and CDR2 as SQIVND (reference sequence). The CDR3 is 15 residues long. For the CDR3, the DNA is TGTGCCAGTAGACCGTCCTGGACATCCCGGCACGAGCAGTACTTC. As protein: CASRPSWTSRHEQYF.

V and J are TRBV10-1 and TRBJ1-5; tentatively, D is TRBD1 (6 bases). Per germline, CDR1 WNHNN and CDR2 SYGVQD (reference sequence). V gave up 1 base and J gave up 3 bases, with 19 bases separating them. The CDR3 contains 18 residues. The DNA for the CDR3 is TGCGCCAGCAGTGAGTGCGTCCTAGGGGGTCGTTTCAATCAGCCCCAGCATTTT. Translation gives CASSECVLGGRFNQPQHF.

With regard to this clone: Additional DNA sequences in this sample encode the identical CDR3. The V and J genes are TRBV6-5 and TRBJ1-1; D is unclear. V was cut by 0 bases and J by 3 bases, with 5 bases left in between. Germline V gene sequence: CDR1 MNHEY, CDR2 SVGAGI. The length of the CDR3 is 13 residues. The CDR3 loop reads CASSYSRDTEAFF. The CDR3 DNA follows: TGTGCCAGCAGTTACTCTCGGGACACTGAAGCTTTCTTT.

The CDR3 bases are TGTGCCAGCAAGAAGGGGTATTTCACTGAAGCTTTCTTT. Translation gives CASKKGYFTEAFF. The V and J genes are TRBV6-5 and TRBJ1-1, with a weak D call TRBD1 (5 bases). Germline CDR1 MNHEY, CDR2 SVGAGI. With 7 bases removed from V and 4 bases from J, the gap between germline ends came to 13 bases. The CDR3 extends over 13 amino acids.

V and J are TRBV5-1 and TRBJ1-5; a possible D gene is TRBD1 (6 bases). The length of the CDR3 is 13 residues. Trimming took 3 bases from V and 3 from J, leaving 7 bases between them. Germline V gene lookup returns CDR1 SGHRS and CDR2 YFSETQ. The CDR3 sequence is CASSSGDNQPQHF. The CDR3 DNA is TGCGCCAGCAGCTCAGGGGACAATCAGCCCCAGCATTTT.

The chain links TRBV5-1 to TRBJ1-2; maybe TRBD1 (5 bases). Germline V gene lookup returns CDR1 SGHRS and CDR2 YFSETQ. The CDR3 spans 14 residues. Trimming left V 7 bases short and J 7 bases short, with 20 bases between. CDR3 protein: CASGSGMTVRGYTF. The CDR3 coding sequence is TGCGCCAGCGGTTCGGGCATGACAGTCCGTGGCTACACCTTC. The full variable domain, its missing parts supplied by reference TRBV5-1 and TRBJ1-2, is KAGVTQTPRYLIKTRGQQVTLSCSPISGHRSVSWYQQTPGQGLQFLFEYFSETQRNKGNFPGRFSGRQFSNSRSEMNVSTLELGDSALYLCASGSGMTVRGYTFGSGTRLTVV.

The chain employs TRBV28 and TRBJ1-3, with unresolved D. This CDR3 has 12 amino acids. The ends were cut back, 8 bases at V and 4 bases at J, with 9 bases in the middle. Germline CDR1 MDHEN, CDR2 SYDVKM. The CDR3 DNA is TGTGCCAGCGGCCCGGTCGGAAACACCATATATTTT. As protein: CASGPVGNTIYF.

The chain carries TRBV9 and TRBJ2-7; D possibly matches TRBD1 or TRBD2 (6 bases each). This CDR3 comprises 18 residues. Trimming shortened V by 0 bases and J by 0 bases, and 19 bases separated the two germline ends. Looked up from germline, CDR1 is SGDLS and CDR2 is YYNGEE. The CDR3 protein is CASSVAPSGGPSSYEQYF. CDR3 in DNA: TGTGCCAGCAGCGTAGCCCCCTCCGGGGGCCCTAGCTCCTACGAGCAGTACTTC.

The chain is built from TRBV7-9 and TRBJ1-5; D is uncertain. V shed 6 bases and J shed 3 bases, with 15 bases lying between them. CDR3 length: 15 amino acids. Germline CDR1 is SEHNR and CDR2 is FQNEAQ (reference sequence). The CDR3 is CASSAGIGSNQPQHF. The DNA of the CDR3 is TGTGCCAGCAGTGCAGGAATCGGGTCCAATCAGCCCCAGCATTTT.

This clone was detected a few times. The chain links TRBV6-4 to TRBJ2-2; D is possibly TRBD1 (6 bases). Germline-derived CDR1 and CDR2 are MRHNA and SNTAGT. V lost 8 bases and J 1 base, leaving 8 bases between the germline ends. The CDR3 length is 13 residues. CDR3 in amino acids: CASSTGNTGELFF. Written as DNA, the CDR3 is TGTGCCAGCTCGACAGGGAACACCGGGGAGCTGTTTTTT.

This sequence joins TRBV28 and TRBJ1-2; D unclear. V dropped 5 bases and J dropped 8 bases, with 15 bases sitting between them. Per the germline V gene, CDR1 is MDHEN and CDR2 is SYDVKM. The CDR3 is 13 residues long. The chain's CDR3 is CASSGANQIGYTF. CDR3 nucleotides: TGTGCCAGCAGTGGTGCAAACCAGATCGGCTACACCTTC.

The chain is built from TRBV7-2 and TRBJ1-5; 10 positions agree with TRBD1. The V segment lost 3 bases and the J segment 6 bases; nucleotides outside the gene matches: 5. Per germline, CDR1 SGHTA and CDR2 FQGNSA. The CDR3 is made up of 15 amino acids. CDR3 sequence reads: CASSFDRGQGQPQHF. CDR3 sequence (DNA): TGTGCCAGCAGCTTCGACAGGGGGCAGGGTCAGCCCCAGCATTTT.

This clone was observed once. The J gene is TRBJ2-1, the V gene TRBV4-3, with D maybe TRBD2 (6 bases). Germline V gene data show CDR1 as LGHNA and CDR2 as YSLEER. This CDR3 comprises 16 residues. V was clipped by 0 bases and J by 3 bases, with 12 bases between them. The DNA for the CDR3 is TGCGCCAGCAGCCAAGATCGGCTAGCGATCTACAATGAGCAGTTCTTC. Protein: CASSQDRLAIYNEQFF.

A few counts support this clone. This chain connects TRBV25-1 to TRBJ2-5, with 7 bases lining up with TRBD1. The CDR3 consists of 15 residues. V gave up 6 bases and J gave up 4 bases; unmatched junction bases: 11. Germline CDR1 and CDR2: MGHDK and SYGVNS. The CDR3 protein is CASSVVTGQLETQYF. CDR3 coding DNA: TGTGCCAGCAGCGTTGTAACGGGACAGTTAGAGACCCAGTACTTC.

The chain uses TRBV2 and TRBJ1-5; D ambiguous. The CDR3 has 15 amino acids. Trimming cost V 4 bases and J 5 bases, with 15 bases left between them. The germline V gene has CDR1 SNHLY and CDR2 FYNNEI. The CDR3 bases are TGTGCCAGCAGTGCCCAGGCGTCAGGTTATCAGCCCCAGCATTTT. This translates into CASSAQASGYQPQHF.

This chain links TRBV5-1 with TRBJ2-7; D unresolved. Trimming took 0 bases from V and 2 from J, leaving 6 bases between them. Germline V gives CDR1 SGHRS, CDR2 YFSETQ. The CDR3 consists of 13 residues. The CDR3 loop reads CASSLVDPYEQYF. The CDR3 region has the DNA TGCGCCAGCAGCTTGGTAGACCCCTACGAGCAGTACTTC.

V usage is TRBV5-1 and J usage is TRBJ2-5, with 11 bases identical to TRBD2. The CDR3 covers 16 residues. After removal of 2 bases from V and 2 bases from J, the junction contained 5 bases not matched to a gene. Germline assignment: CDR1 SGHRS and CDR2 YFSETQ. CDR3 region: CASSFVLAGVQETQYF. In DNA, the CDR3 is TGCGCCAGCAGCTTCGTACTAGCGGGAGTACAAGAGACCCAGTACTTC.

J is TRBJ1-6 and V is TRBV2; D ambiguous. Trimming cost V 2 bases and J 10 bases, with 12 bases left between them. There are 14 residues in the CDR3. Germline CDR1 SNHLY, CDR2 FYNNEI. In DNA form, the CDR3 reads TGTGCCAGCAGTGAATCCTGGGAGCGGTCACCCCTCCACTTT. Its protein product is CASSESWERSPLHF.

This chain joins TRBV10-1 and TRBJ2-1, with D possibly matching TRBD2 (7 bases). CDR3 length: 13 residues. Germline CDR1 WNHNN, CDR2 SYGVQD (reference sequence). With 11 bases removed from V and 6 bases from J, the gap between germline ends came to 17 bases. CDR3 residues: CAPRGGDPNEQFF. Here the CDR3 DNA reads TGCGCCCCAAGGGGGGGAGATCCCAATGAGCAGTTCTTC.

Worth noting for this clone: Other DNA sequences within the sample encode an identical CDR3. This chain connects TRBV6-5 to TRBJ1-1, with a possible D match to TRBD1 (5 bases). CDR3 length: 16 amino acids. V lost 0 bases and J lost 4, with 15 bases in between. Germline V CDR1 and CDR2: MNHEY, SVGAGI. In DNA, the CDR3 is TGTGCCAGCAGTTACTCCGGGGGGGGTGGCGGCACTGAAGCTTTCTTT. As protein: CASSYSGGGGGTEAFF.